This T cell receptor beta chain emerged from a study of cytomegalovirus exposure and HLA in healthy donors. Libraries were prepared by immunoSEQ multiplex PCR; TCRdb keeps only in-frame clonotypes and omits some of them. The table shows 60,000 to 80,000 clones, with roughly 93% occurring only once. Germline V gene sequence: CDR1 LNHDA, CDR2 SQIVND (reference sequence). V was clipped by 7 bases and J by 6 bases; unmatched bases: 11. The CDR3 runs to 14 residues. Source material: PBMCs. The sequence derives from a woman aged 18-30 years in good health and CMV-seropositive. This chain joins TRBV19 and TRBJ1-2; 7 bases fit TRBD1. The DNA for the CDR3 is TGTGCCAGTAATCCGGTCGACAGGGATAATGGCTACACCTTC. This encodes CASNPVDRDNGYTF.